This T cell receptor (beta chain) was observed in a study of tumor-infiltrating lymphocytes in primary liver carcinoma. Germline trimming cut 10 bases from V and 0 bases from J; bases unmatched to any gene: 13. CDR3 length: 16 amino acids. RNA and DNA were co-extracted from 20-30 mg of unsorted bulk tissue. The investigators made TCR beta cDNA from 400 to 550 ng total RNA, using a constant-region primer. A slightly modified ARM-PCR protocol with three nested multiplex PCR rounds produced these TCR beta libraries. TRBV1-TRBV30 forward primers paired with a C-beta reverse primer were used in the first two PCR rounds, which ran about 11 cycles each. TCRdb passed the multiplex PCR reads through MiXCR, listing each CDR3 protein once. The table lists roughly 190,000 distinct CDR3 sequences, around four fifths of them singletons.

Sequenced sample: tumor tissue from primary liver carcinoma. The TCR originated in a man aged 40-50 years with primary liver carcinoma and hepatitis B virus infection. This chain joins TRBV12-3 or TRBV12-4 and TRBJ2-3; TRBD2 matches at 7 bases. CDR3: CANSRRTSGSTDTQYF. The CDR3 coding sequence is TGTGCCAACAGCCGTCGGACTAGTGGTAGCACAGATACGCAGTATTTT.